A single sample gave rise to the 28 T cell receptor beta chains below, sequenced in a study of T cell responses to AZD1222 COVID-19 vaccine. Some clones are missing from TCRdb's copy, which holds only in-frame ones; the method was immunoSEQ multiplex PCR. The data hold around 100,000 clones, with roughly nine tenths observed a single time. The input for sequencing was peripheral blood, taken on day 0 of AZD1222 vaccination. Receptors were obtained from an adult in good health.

CDR3 protein: CASSYSLGAYAFF. The CDR3 DNA is TGTGCCAGCAGTTACTCGCTGGGGGCGTATGCTTTCTTT. The genes are TRBV6-6 and TRBJ1-1, with D possibly matching TRBD1 (6 bases). V was clipped by 0 bases and J by 11 bases, with 13 bases between them. Per the germline V gene, CDR1 is MNHNY and CDR2 is SVGAGI (reference sequence). This CDR3 is 13 amino acids long.

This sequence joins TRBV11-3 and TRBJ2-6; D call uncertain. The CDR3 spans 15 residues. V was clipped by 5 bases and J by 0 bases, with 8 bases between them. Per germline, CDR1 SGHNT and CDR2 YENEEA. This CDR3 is CASSGPNSGANVLTF. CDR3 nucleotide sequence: TGTGCCAGCAGCGGACCAAACTCTGGGGCCAACGTCCTGACTTTC.

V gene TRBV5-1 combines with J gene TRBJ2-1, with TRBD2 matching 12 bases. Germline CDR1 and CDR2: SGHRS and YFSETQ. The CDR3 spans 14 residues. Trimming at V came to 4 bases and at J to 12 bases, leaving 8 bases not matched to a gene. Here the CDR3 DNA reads TGCGCCAGCAGCCCGACTAGCGGGAGAGGTGGGCAGTTCTTC. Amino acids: CASSPTSGRGGQFF.

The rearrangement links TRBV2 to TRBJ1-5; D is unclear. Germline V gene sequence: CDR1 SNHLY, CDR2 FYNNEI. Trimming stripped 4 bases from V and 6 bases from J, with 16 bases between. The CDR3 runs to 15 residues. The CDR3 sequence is CASSAVRGITQPQHF. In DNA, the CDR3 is TGTGCCAGCAGTGCGGTTCGGGGAATCACTCAGCCCCAGCATTTT.

DNA of the CDR3: TGTGCCAGCAGTTACTCGGTCAACCACTACGAGCAGTACTTC. Protein sequence: CASSYSVNHYEQYF. The rearrangement uses TRBV6-6 and TRBJ2-7; D is unclear. Germline CDR1 and CDR2: MNHNY and SVGAGI (reference sequence). This CDR3 has 14 amino acids. The V gene lost 0 bases and the J gene lost 3 bases, with 9 bases spanning the gap.

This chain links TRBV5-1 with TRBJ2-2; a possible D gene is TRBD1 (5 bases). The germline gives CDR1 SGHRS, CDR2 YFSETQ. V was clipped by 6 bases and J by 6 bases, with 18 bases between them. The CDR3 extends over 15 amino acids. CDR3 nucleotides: TGCGCCAGCACGCCTATTGGGGCCCGCGCCGGGGAGCTGTTTTTT. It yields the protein CASTPIGARAGELFF.

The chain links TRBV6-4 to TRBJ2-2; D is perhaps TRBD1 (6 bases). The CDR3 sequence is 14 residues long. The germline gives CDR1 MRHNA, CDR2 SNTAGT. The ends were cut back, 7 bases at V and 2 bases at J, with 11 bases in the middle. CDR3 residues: CASTPDRNTGELFF. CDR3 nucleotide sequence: TGTGCCAGCACCCCGGACAGAAACACCGGGGAGCTGTTTTTT.

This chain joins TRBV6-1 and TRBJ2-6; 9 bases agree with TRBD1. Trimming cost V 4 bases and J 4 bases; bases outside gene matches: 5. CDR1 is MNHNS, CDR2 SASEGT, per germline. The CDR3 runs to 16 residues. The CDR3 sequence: CASSAQGAYGANVLTF. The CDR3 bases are TGTGCCAGCAGTGCACAGGGGGCGTACGGGGCCAACGTCCTGACTTTC.

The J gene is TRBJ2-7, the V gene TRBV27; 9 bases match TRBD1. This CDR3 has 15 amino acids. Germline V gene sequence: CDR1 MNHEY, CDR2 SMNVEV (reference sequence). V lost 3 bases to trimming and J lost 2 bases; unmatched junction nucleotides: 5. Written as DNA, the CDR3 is TGTGCCAGCAGTTTTGCGACAGGGGGGACCTACGAGCAGTACTTC. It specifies CASSFATGGTYEQYF.

The CDR3 DNA reads TGCGCCAGCAGCTTGGTTGTGTTCCCCGCCCTTGGGGAGCAGTACTTC. Translated: CASSLVVFPALGEQYF. The chain employs TRBV5-1 and TRBJ2-7, with D uncertain. The CDR3 extends over 16 amino acids. V was clipped by 0 bases and J by 7 bases, with 20 bases between them. CDR1 is SGHRS and CDR2 is YFSETQ in the germline V gene.

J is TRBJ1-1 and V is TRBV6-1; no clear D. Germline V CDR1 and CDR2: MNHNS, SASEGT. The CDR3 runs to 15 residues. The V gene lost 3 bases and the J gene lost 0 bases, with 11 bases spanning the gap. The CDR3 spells CASSDAGEVNTEAFF. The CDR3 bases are TGTGCCAGCAGTGATGCGGGTGAGGTGAACACTGAAGCTTTCTTT.

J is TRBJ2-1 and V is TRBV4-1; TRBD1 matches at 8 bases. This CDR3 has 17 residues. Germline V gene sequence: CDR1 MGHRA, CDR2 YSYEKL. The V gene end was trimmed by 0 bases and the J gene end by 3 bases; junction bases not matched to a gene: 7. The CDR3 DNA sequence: TGCGCCAGCAGCCAAGATCAGCCGGGACAGGACTACAATGAGCAGTTCTTC. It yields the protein CASSQDQPGQDYNEQFF.

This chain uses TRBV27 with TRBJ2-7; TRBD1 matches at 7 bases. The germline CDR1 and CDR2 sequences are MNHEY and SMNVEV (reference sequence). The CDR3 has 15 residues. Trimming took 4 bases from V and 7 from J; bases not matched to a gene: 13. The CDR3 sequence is CASSSTDRTVREQYF. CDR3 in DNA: TGTGCCAGCAGTTCGACGGACAGGACAGTTCGTGAGCAGTACTTC.

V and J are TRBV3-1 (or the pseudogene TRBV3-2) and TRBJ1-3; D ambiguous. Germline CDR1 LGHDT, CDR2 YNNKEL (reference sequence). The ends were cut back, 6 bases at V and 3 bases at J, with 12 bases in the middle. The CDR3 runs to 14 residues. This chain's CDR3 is CASSEDWGGNTIYF. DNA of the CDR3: TGTGCCAGCAGTGAAGACTGGGGTGGAAACACCATATATTTT.

The DNA for the CDR3 is TGTGCCAGCAGTTTAGGGACAGCCTACGAGCAGTACTTC. This sequence encodes CASSLGTAYEQYF. This chain joins TRBV28 and TRBJ2-7; 7 nucleotides align to TRBD1. Trimming cost V 2 bases and J 2 bases; bases outside gene matches: 0. Germline V gene data show CDR1 as MDHEN and CDR2 as SYDVKM. The CDR3 totals 13 residues.

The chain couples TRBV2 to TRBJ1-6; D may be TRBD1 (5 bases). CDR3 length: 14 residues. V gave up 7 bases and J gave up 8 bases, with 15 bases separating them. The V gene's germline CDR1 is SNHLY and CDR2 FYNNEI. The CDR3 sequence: CASMSGTRYSPLHF. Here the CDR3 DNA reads TGTGCCAGCATGTCCGGGACTAGGTATTCACCCCTCCACTTT.

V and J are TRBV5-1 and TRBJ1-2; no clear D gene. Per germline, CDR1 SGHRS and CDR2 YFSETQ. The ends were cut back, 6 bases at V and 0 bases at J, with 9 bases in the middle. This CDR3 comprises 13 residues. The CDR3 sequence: CASKTAANYGYTF. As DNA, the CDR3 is TGCGCCAGCAAGACGGCAGCTAACTATGGCTACACCTTC.

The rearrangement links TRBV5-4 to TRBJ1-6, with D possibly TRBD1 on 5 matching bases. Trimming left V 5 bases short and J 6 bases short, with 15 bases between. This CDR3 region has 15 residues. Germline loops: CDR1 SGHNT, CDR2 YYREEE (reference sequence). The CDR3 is CASRLNRWPNSPLHF. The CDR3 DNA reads TGTGCCAGCAGGTTAAACAGGTGGCCTAATTCACCCCTCCACTTT.

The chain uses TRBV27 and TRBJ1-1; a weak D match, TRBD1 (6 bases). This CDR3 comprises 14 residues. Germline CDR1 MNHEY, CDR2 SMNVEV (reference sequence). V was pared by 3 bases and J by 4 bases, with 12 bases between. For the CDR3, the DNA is TGTGCCAGCAGTTTGGGCAGGGGTGGCACTGAAGCTTTCTTT. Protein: CASSLGRGGTEAFF.

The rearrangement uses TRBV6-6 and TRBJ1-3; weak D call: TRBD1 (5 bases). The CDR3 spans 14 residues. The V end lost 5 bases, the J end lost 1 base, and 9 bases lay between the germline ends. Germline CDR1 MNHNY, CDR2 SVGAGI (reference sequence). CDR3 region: CASSQDTSGNTIYF. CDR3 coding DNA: TGTGCCAGCAGTCAGGACACTTCTGGAAACACCATATATTTT.

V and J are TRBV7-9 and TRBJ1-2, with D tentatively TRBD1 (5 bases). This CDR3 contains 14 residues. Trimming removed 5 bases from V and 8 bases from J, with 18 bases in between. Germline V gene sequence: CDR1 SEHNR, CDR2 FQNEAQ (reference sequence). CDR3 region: CASSEGTAKLGYTF. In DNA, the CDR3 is TGTGCCAGCAGCGAGGGGACGGCTAAGCTGGGCTACACCTTC.

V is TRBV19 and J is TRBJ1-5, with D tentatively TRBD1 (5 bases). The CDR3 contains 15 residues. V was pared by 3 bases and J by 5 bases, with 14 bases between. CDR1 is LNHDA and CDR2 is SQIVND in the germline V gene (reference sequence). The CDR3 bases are TGTGCCAGTAGTATTGGGGCCAGTCTTTATCAGCCCCAGCATTTT. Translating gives CASSIGASLYQPQHF.

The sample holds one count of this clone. The CDR3: CASSRSTGGASNQPQHF. CDR3 DNA sequence: TGTGCCAGCAGCCGGAGCACTGGCGGGGCCAGCAATCAGCCCCAGCATTTT. The rearrangement uses TRBV5-5 and TRBJ1-5; perhaps TRBD1 as D (5 bases). CDR1 is SGHKS and CDR2 is YYEKEE in the germline V gene (reference sequence). V dropped 4 bases and J dropped 1 base, with 18 bases sitting between them. The CDR3 spans 17 residues.

Here the CDR3 reads CAWTLGVAGGLNTGELFF. The DNA of the CDR3 is TGTGCCTGGACCCTCGGGGTAGCGGGAGGCTTGAACACCGGGGAGCTGTTTTTT. This sequence joins TRBV30 and TRBJ2-2; 10 bases map to TRBD2. This CDR3 has 18 amino acids. The J segment lost 1 base and the V segment lost 4 bases, leaving 12 bases of the junction unmatched. Germline assignment: CDR1 GTSNPN and CDR2 SVGIG (reference sequence).

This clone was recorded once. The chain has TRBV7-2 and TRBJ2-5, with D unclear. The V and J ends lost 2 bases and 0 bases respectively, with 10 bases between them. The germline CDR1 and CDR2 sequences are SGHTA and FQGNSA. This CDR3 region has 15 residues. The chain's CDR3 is CASSLPFGYQETQYF. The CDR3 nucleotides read TGTGCCAGCAGCTTACCGTTCGGGTACCAAGAGACCCAGTACTTC.

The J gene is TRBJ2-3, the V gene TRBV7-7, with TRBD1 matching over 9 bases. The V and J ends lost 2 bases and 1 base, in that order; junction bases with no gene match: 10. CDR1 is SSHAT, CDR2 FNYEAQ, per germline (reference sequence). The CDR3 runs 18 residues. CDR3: CASSLLGQGGRGTDTQYF. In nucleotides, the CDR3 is TGTGCCAGCAGCTTATTGGGACAGGGAGGCCGTGGCACAGATACGCAGTATTTT.

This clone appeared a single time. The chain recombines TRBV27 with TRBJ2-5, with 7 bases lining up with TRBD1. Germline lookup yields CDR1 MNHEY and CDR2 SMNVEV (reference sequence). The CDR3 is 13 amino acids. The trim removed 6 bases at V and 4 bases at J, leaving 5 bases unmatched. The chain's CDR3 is CASRRQGVETQYF. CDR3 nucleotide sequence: TGTGCCAGCAGGAGGCAGGGGGTAGAGACCCAGTACTTC.

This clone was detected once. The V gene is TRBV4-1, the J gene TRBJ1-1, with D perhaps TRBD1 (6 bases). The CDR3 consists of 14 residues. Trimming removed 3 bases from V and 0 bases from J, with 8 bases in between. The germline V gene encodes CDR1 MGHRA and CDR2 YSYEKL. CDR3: CASSHGTLNTEAFF. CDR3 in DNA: TGCGCCAGCAGCCACGGGACACTGAACACTGAAGCTTTCTTT.